These T cell receptor beta chains were read from a single sample in a study of pediatric ulcerative colitis. Repertoires were generated with immunoSEQ multiplex PCR, while TCRdb's copy carries only in-frame clones and drops some. The repertoire holds tens of thousands of clones, with about 65% as singletons. The sequenced sample was gut tissue. Source of these receptors: a boy between 5 and 17 years old with severe ulcerative colitis. Each CDR3 is given with its conserved first and last residue. D genes are given only for firm matches. Not all rows give a size; the values are once, few, many and, for expanded clones, a class.

clone_size j_call d_call v_call cdr3_aa cdr3_nt
few TRBJ1-2 NA TRBV27 CASSLSGYGYTF TGTGCCAGCAGTTTGTCAGGTTATGGCTACACCTTC
NA TRBJ2-2 NA TRBV4-1 CASSQRGLGELFF TGCGCCAGCAGCCAACGGGGTCTCGGGGAGCTGTTTTTT
NA TRBJ1-1 NA TRBV6-5 CASSYSSGITEAFF TGTGCCAGCAGTTACTCGTCGGGTATCACTGAAGCTTTCTTT
NA TRBJ2-4 NA TRBV19 CASSPYGAKNIQYF TGTGCCAGTAGTCCGTACGGAGCCAAAAACATTCAGTACTTC
NA TRBJ2-1 NA TRBV19 CASARGYNEQFF TGTGCCAGTGCACGCGGCTACAATGAGCAGTTCTTC
NA TRBJ1-4 NA TRBV29-1 CSVVGLDSEKLFF TGCAGCGTTGTTGGTTTAGACAGTGAAAAACTGTTTTTT
NA TRBJ2-2 NA TRBV5-1 CASSWPGAANTGELFF TGCGCCAGCAGCTGGCCCGGGGCCGCGAACACCGGGGAGCTGTTTTTT
NA TRBJ1-2 NA TRBV7-2 CASSLVSANYGYTF TGTGCCAGCAGCTTAGTCAGCGCTAACTATGGCTACACCTTC
NA TRBJ2-1 TRBD2 TRBV2 CASSPRGGRNEQFF TGTGCCAGCAGTCCACGGGGGGGCCGTAATGAGCAGTTCTTC
NA TRBJ1-2 TRBD1 TRBV6-5 CASRTGVGYGYTF TGTGCCAGCAGGACAGGGGTCGGCTATGGCTACACCTTC
NA TRBJ2-1 TRBD2 TRBV5-1 CASSTSGGTYNEQFF TGCGCCAGCAGTACGAGCGGGGGGACCTACAATGAGCAGTTCTTC
NA TRBJ2-6 NA TRBV6-6 CASSPGANVLTF TGTGCCAGCAGTCCTGGGGCCAACGTCCTGACTTTC
NA TRBJ2-7 NA TRBV7-6 CASSRKSGEQYF TGTGCCAGCAGCCGTAAAAGTGGGGAGCAGTACTTC
NA TRBJ1-1 NA TRBV11-3 CASSPGGRAEAFF TGTGCCAGCAGCCCCGGGGGGAGGGCTGAAGCTTTCTTT
NA TRBJ1-2 NA TRBV7-3 CASSPGSNGYTF TGTGCCAGCAGCCCGGGGTCGAATGGCTACACCTTC
NA TRBJ2-7 TRBD2 TRBV5-8 CASSRRLAGTYEQYF TGTGCCAGCAGCCGACGACTAGCGGGGACGTACGAGCAGTACTTC
NA TRBJ2-5 TRBD2 TRBV7-9 CASRGGRGATQYF TGTGCCTCTCGGGGAGGGCGCGGGGCGACCCAGTACTTC
NA TRBJ1-4 NA TRBV6-4 CASRRMPGQGEKLFF TGTGCCAGCAGACGGATGCCGGGGCAGGGTGAAAAACTGTTTTTT
NA TRBJ2-6 NA TRBV5-6 CASSLYGEPGANVLTF TGTGCCAGCAGCTTGTACGGGGAGCCTGGGGCCAACGTCCTGACTTTC
NA TRBJ1-3 NA TRBV6-5 CASSYSRRSGNTIYF TGTGCCAGCAGTTACTCGCGGAGATCTGGAAACACCATATATTTT
NA TRBJ1-1 NA TRBV5-4 CASSLGGARGTEAFF TGTGCCAGCAGCTTAGGGGGGGCGCGCGGCACTGAAGCTTTCTTT
NA TRBJ2-1 NA TRBV5-1 CASSLAFGREQFF TGCGCCAGCAGCTTGGCGTTCGGGCGGGAGCAGTTCTTC
NA TRBJ1-2 NA TRBV27 CASSSLTTGTEYGYTF TGTGCCAGCAGTTCCCTAACGACAGGCACGGAGTATGGCTACACCTTC
few TRBJ2-3 NA TRBV6-5 CASYDLDTQYF TGTGCCAGCTACGACTTAGATACGCAGTATTTT
few TRBJ2-1 NA TRBV7-3 CASSLGHQWDEQFF TGTGCCAGCAGTTTAGGGCATCAGTGGGATGAGCAGTTCTTC
NA TRBJ1-6 NA TRBV2 CASRSSYNSPLHF TGTGCCAGCAGGAGCTCCTATAATTCACCCCTCCACTTT
few TRBJ1-1 NA TRBV18 CASSLRGTEAFF TGTGCCAGCTCGCTACGGGGCACTGAAGCTTTCTTT
NA TRBJ2-7 NA TRBV2 CASRQGRSYEQYF TGTGCCAGCAGGCAGGGGCGGTCTTACGAGCAGTACTTC
NA TRBJ1-4 NA TRBV5-1 CASSLESGPNEKLFF TGCGCCAGCAGCTTGGAATCCGGACCTAATGAAAAACTGTTTTTT
NA TRBJ2-1 TRBD1 TRBV7-2 CASSLSETGINEQFF TGTGCCAGCAGCCTCTCCGAGACAGGGATCAATGAGCAGTTCTTC
NA TRBJ2-3 TRBD2 TRBV7-2 CASSPRGSGGGTDTQYF TGTGCCAGCAGCCCCCGGGGTAGCGGGGGGGGCACAGATACGCAGTATTTT
NA TRBJ2-7 TRBD1 TRBV2 CARTPPGQPYEQYF TGTGCCAGAACCCCCCCGGGACAGCCGTACGAGCAGTACTTC
NA TRBJ2-7 TRBD1 TRBV7-6 CASSRQGASTYEQYF TGTGCCAGCAGCCGGCAGGGGGCCTCCACCTACGAGCAGTACTTC
medium-sized TRBJ2-7 NA TRBV7-9 CASSPQGSPGYEQYF TGTGCCAGCAGTCCCCAAGGGAGTCCTGGCTACGAGCAGTACTTC
once TRBJ2-5 TRBD1 TRBV6-5 CASSYLQGAQETQYF TGTGCCAGCAGTTACTTACAGGGGGCCCAAGAGACCCAGTACTTC
NA TRBJ2-1 NA TRBV11-2 CASSPGAGTHNEQFF TGTGCCAGCAGCCCGGGCGCCGGGACTCACAATGAGCAGTTCTTC
NA TRBJ2-1 NA TRBV7-9 CASSHTGSYNEQFF TGTGCCAGCAGCCATACGGGCTCCTACAATGAGCAGTTCTTC
NA TRBJ1-4 NA TRBV5-1 CASSFGGTNEKLFF TGCGCCAGCAGCTTTGGGGGAACTAATGAAAAACTGTTTTTT
NA TRBJ1-2 NA TRBV5-1 CASFGQWPNYGYTF TGCGCCAGCTTCGGACAGTGGCCTAACTATGGCTACACCTTC
NA TRBJ1-2 NA TRBV19 CASRRTDYGYTF TGTGCCAGTAGACGGACAGACTATGGCTACACCTTC
NA TRBJ1-2 NA TRBV4-2 CASSQRTDRGYTF TGTGCCAGCAGCCAAAGGACAGATAGGGGCTACACCTTC
few TRBJ1-5 NA TRBV11-1 CASSFDSRTVGNQPQHF TGTGCCAGCAGCTTTGATTCGAGGACAGTTGGCAATCAGCCCCAGCATTTT
few TRBJ2-7 NA TRBV2 CASRGLGPDQVYEQYF TGTGCCAGCAGGGGGTTAGGCCCGGACCAAGTCTACGAGCAGTACTTC
few TRBJ1-2 TRBD1 TRBV18 CASSPRGQADYGYTF TGTGCCAGCTCACCACGGGGACAGGCCGACTATGGCTACACCTTC
once TRBJ2-7 TRBD1 TRBV27 CANRDRGRGEQYF TGTGCCAACCGAGACAGGGGGCGAGGAGAGCAGTACTTC
few TRBJ2-5 TRBD2 TRBV6-6 CASSYGGRSQETQYF TGTGCCAGCAGTTACGGCGGGAGGTCCCAAGAGACCCAGTACTTC
NA TRBJ1-2 NA TRBV7-9 CASSPPGDYYGYTF TGTGCCAGCAGCCCACCCGGGGATTACTATGGCTACACCTTC
NA TRBJ2-3 TRBD2 TRBV6-1 CASSPTSGGADTQYF TGTGCCAGCTCACCGACTAGCGGGGGGGCAGATACGCAGTATTTT
NA TRBJ2-7 NA TRBV18 CASSRRGEQQYF TGTGCCAGCTCACGGAGGGGGGAGCAGCAGTACTTC
once TRBJ2-3 TRBD1 TRBV13 CASSLGTGTGTDTQYF TGTGCCAGCAGCTTAGGGACCGGGACAGGGACAGATACGCAGTATTTT
NA TRBJ2-1 NA TRBV6-1 CASSEGAGFGNEQFF TGTGCCAGCAGTGAAGGGGCAGGGTTTGGCAATGAGCAGTTCTTC
NA TRBJ1-5 NA TRBV5-1 CASSLVPGGQPQHF TGCGCCAGCAGCTTGGTACCAGGTGGTCAGCCCCAGCATTTT
NA TRBJ1-2 NA TRBV2 CASSEVGAAGYTF TGTGCCAGCAGTGAAGTCGGGGCAGCTGGCTACACCTTC
NA TRBJ1-2 TRBD1 TRBV2 CASSSTGGTSYGYTF TGTGCCAGCAGTTCAACAGGGGGCACCTCCTATGGCTACACCTTC